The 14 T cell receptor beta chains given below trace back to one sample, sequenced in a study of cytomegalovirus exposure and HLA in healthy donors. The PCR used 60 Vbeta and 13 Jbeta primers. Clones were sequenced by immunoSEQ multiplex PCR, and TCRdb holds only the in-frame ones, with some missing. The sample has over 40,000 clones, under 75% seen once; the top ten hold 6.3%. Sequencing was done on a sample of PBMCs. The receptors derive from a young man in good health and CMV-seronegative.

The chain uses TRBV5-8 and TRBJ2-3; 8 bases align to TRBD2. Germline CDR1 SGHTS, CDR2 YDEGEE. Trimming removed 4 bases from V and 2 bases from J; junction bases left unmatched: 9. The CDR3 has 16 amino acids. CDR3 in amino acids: CASSPGGSGTTDTQYF. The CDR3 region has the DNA TGTGCCAGCAGCCCGGGGGGTAGCGGGACCACAGATACGCAGTATTTT.

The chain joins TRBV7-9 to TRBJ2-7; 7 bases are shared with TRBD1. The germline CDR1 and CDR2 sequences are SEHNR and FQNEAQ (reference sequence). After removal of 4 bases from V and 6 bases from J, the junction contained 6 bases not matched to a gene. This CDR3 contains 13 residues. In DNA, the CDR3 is TGTGCCAGCAGCTCAACAGGGGACGCCGAGCAGTACTTC. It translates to CASSSTGDAEQYF.

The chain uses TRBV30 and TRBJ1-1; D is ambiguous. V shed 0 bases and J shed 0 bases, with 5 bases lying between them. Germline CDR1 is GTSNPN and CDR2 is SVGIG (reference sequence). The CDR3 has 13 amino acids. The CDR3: CAWSVGVNTEAFF. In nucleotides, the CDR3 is TGTGCCTGGAGTGTTGGAGTGAACACTGAAGCTTTCTTT.

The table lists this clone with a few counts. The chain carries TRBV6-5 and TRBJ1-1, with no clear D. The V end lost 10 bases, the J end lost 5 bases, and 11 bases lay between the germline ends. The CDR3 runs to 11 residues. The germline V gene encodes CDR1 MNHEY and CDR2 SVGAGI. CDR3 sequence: CATTRGTEAFF. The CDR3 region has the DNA TGTGCCACTACTCGAGGGACTGAAGCTTTCTTT.

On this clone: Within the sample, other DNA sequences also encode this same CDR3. CDR3 residues: CASSPTGRERQETQYF. Written as DNA, the CDR3 is TGTGCCAGCAGCCCCACAGGGCGCGAACGTCAAGAGACCCAGTACTTC. The gene calls are TRBV5-8 and TRBJ2-5; D perhaps matches TRBD1 (6 bases). CDR3 length equals 16 residues. With 4 bases removed from V and 2 bases from J, the gap between germline ends came to 18 bases. Germline V gene sequence: CDR1 SGHTS, CDR2 YDEGEE.

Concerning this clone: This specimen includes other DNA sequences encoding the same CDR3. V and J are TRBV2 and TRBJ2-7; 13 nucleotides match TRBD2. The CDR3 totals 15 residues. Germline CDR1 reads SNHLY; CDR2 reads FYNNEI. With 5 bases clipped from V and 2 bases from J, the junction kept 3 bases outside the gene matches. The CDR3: CASSRLAGGPYEQYF. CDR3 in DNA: TGTGCCAGCAGTCGACTAGCGGGAGGACCCTACGAGCAGTACTTC.

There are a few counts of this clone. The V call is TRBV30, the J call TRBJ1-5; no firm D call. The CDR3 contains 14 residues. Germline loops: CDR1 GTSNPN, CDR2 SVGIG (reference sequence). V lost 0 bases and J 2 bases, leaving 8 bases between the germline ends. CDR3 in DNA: TGTGCCTGGAGTGTAACCCGGGGCAATCAGCCCCAGCATTTT. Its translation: CAWSVTRGNQPQHF.

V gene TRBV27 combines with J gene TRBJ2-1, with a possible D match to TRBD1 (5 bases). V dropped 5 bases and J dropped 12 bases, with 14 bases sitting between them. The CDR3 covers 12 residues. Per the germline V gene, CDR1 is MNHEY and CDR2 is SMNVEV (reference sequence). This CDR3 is CASSPLQVPQFF. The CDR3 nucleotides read TGTGCCAGCAGTCCATTACAGGTACCGCAGTTCTTC.

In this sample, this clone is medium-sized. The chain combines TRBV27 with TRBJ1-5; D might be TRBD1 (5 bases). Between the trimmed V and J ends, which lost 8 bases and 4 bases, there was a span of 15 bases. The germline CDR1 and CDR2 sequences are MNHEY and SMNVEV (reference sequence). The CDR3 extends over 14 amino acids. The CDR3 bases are TGTGCCAGCCGCCCGGGGGGGTGGAATCAGCCCCAGCATTTT. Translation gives CASRPGGWNQPQHF.

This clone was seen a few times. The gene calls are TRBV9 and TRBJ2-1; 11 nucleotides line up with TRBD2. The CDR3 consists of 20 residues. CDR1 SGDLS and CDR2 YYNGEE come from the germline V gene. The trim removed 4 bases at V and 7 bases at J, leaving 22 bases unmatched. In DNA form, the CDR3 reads TGTGCCAGCAGCCCGAAGGGAGGGACTAGCGGAAAAAGGGGGGAGAATGAGCAGTTCTTC. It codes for CASSPKGGTSGKRGENEQFF. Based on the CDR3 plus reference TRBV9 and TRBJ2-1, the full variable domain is DSGVTQTPKHLITATGQRVTLRCSPRSGDLSVYWYQQSLDQGLQFLIQYYNGEERAKGNILERFSAQQFPDLHSELNLSSLELGDSALYFCASSPKGGTSGKRGENEQFFGPGTRLTVL.

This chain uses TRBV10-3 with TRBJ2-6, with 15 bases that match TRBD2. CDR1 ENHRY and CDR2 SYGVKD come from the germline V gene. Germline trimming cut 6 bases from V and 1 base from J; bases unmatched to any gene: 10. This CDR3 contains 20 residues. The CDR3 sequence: CAIRGTSGRIAASGANVLTF. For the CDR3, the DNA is TGTGCCATCAGGGGGACTAGCGGGAGGATTGCCGCTTCTGGGGCCAACGTCCTGACTTTC.

The DNA for the CDR3 is TGTGCCAGCAGTGACTCCACTAGCGGAGGGGGCACAGATACGCAGTATTTT. This encodes CASSDSTSGGGTDTQYF. The chain couples TRBV6-4 to TRBJ2-3; the match to TRBD2 covers 8 bases. The CDR3 totals 17 residues. Germline V CDR1 and CDR2: MRHNA, SNTAGT. V dropped 0 bases and J dropped 1; count of bases not matched to a gene: 6.

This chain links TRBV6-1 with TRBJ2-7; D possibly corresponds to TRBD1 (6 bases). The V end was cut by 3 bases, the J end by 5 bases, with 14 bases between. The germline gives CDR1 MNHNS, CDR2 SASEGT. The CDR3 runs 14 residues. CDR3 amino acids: CASSDRGKGDEQYF. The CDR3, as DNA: TGTGCCAGCAGTGACAGGGGTAAGGGGGACGAGCAGTACTTC.

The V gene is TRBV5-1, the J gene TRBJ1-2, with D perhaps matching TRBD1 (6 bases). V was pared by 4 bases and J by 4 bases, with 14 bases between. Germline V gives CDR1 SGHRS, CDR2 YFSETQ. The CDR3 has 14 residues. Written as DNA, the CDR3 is TGCGCCAGCAGCCTAAGGGGGAGAGGCTATGGCTACACCTTC. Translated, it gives CASSLRGRGYGYTF.